This T cell receptor beta chain was identified during a study of blood T cell repertoires in COVID-19. Per the authors' pipeline: Reference gene primers were amplified, and this amplification served to estimate nucleated cell counts. Measured with immunoSEQ multiplex PCR; TCRdb has only the in-frame clones, and not every one. The V and J calls and clone size are taken from that table; D and trimming were inferred from the DNA. The sample yields around 150,000 clones, roughly 83% seen once. V was shortened by 10 bases and J by 5 bases, with 15 bases between the two germline ends. The CDR3 loop spans 13 amino acids. Germline-derived CDR1 and CDR2 are WNHNN and SYGVQD (reference sequence).

The sequenced material came from PBMCs or T cells enriched from blood (not recorded which). This chain uses TRBV10-1 with TRBJ2-1; D remains unclear. This clonotype originated in a woman aged 55-75 years who had recovered from COVID-19. The CDR3 protein is CATSVDWNNEQFF. The CDR3 DNA reads as TGCGCCACCTCGGTCGACTGGAACAATGAGCAGTTCTTC.